These T cell receptor beta chains were read from a single sample in a study of blood T cells in healthy people across ages. A single record per CDR3 protein comes from TCRdb applying MiXCR to the 5' RACE reads. Counted here are about 1.5 million distinct CDR3 sequences, 42% occurring once; the ten biggest clones make up around 8%. Sequenced input: blood. All receptors derive from a woman aged 18-29 years in good health. The CDR3 runs from the conserved cysteine through the conserved F or W. D genes are given only for firm matches. Size is omitted from some rows. Given values are once, few, many or a class for expanded clones.

abundance,j_gene,d_gene,v_gene,CDR3aa,CDR3nt
few,TRBJ2-1,TRBD1,TRBV2,CASRGQGANEQFF,TGTGCCAGCAGGGGACAGGGGGCCAATGAGCAGTTCTTC
-,TRBJ2-3,TRBD2,TRBV3-1,CASSPWAGGQDTQYF,TGTGCCAGCAGCCCATGGGCGGGAGGGCAAGATACGCAGTATTTT
-,TRBJ1-2,-,TRBV10-2,CASSQGRGYYGYTF,TGCGCCAGCAGTCAGGGCAGGGGCTACTATGGCTACACCTTC
-,TRBJ2-7,TRBD2,TRBV27,CASSIPSGGGVNEQYF,TGTGCCAGCAGTATCCCAAGCGGGGGGGGCGTCAATGAGCAGTACTTC
-,TRBJ2-2,-,TRBV3-1,CASSRKSPGPDGTGELFF,TGTGCCAGCAGCCGAAAAAGCCCCGGCCCGGACGGCACCGGGGAGCTGTTTTTT
few,TRBJ2-7,-,TRBV4-1,CASSQDAAGYSYEQYF,TGCGCCAGCAGCCAAGATGCGGCAGGGTACTCCTACGAGCAGTACTTC
-,TRBJ2-1,TRBD2,TRBV4-2,CASSQVWGLAGPYNEQFF,TGTGCCAGCAGCCAAGTTTGGGGACTAGCGGGACCCTACAATGAGCAGTTCTTC
-,TRBJ1-5,TRBD1,TRBV6-5,CASSRGAGGQPQHF,TGTGCCAGCAGTCGAGGAGCAGGGGGACAGCCCCAGCATTTT
-,TRBJ2-2,-,TRBV5-6,CASSLEWTGVAGELFF,TGTGCCAGCAGCTTGGAGTGGACGGGTGTGGCCGGGGAGCTGTTTTTT
-,TRBJ2-3,-,TRBV7-6,CASTRGATTSTDTQYF,TGTGCCAGCACCCGCGGGGCCACTACTAGCACAGATACGCAGTATTTT
many,TRBJ2-5,-,TRBV29-1,CSVVGTQETQYF,TGCAGCGTTGTGGGGACACAAGAGACCCAGTACTTC
-,TRBJ2-1,-,TRBV20-1,CSAPKPSDNEQFF,TGCAGTGCTCCTAAGCCTAGCGACAATGAGCAGTTCTTC
-,TRBJ2-3,-,TRBV27,CASSWGSGSVADTQYF,TGTGCCAGCAGCTGGGGCTCAGGGTCAGTGGCAGATACGCAGTATTTT
-,TRBJ2-1,TRBD2,TRBV12-3/TRBV12-4,CASSLSGLAAPQSLFF,TGTGCCAGCAGTTTATCGGGACTAGCGGCCCCACAGTCGCTGTTCTTC
many,TRBJ2-3,-,TRBV4-1,CASSQDYGDTQYF,TGCGCCAGCAGCCAAGACTATGGGGATACGCAGTATTTT
-,TRBJ2-1,-,TRBV29-1,CSVLVGFQAPRQFF,TGCAGCGTCTTAGTTGGTTTTCAGGCCCCGAGGCAGTTCTTC
many,TRBJ2-7,-,TRBV4-1,CASSQVRASEQYF,TGCGCCAGCAGCCAAGTTCGGGCTTCCGAGCAGTACTTC
-,TRBJ2-3,-,TRBV7-7,CASSRIASDTQYF,TGTGCTAGCAGCCGAATAGCGTCAGATACGCAGTATTTT
many,TRBJ2-3,-,TRBV4-1,CASSQPRGTSTDTQYF,TGCGCCAGCAGCCAACCCAGGGGTACTAGCACAGATACGCAGTATTTT
many,TRBJ2-7,-,TRBV29-1,CSVETLGQSRREQYF,TGCAGCGTTGAAACTCTTGGCCAGTCCCGGCGGGAGCAGTACTTC
-,TRBJ2-7,TRBD2,TRBV20-1,CSARRSGRDPYEQYF,TGCAGTGCTAGAAGAAGCGGGAGGGATCCCTACGAGCAGTACTTC
-,TRBJ1-1,-,TRBV29-1,CSVESLTVRNTEAFF,TGCAGCGTTGAGAGTTTAACAGTTCGGAACACTGAAGCTTTCTTT
-,TRBJ2-6,-,TRBV5-1,CASSSRLRDDSGANVLTF,TGCGCCAGCAGCTCACGGTTAAGGGACGACTCTGGGGCCAACGTCCTGACTTTC
-,TRBJ2-7,-,TRBV3-1,CASSQASLNYEQYF,TGTGCCAGCAGCCAAGCCTCCCTCAACTACGAGCAGTACTTC
many,TRBJ1-5,-,TRBV7-2,CASSLTTGGNQPQHF,TGTGCCAGCAGCTTGACGACCGGGGGCAATCAGCCCCAGCATTTT
-,TRBJ1-2,TRBD1,TRBV12-3/TRBV12-4,CASRLRGQGGYTF,TGTGCCAGCAGACTTAGGGGGCAGGGAGGCTACACCTTC
-,TRBJ2-2,-,TRBV2,CASRELGNTGELFF,TGTGCCAGCCGAGAGCTAGGGAACACCGGGGAGCTGTTTTTT
-,TRBJ2-7,-,TRBV27,CASRKGPVDEQYF,TGTGCCAGCAGAAAGGGGCCAGTCGACGAGCAGTACTTC
-,TRBJ2-1,TRBD1,TRBV10-2,CASTDPGQPVSYNEQFF,TGCGCCAGCACAGACCCGGGACAGCCAGTATCCTACAATGAGCAGTTCTTC
-,TRBJ2-5,TRBD2,TRBV6-1,CASSEGRLAGATQETQYF,TGTGCCAGCAGTGAAGGTCGATTAGCGGGGGCCACCCAAGAGACCCAGTACTTC
few,TRBJ2-3,-,TRBV12-3/TRBV12-4,CASAPRSSTDTQYF,TGTGCCAGCGCCCCGAGATCTAGCACAGATACGCAGTATTTT
-,TRBJ2-3,-,TRBV30,CAWSTAGGTDTQYF,TGTGCCTGGAGTACGGCAGGGGGCACAGATACGCAGTATTTT
many,TRBJ2-7,-,TRBV29-1,CSVAASYEQYF,TGCAGCGTTGCCGCCTCCTACGAGCAGTACTTC
-,TRBJ2-1,TRBD2,TRBV18,CASSPGLDEQFF,TGTGCCAGCTCACCAGGACTAGATGAGCAGTTCTTC
-,TRBJ2-3,TRBD2,TRBV7-3,CASRRDYSTDTQYF,TGTGCCAGCAGACGGGACTACAGCACAGATACGCAGTATTTT
-,TRBJ2-7,-,TRBV27,CASRAGPSSYEQYF,TGTGCCAGCCGCGCGGGACCCAGCTCCTACGAGCAGTACTTC
-,TRBJ2-2,-,TRBV5-6,CASSFPTGTRWETGELFF,TGTGCCAGCAGCTTTCCTACCGGGACAAGGTGGGAGACCGGGGAGCTGTTTTTT
-,TRBJ2-1,-,TRBV30,CARRGRINEQFF,TGTGCCCGAAGGGGACGTATCAATGAGCAGTTCTTC
-,TRBJ2-1,-,TRBV30,CAWKLYRSSYNEQFF,TGTGCCTGGAAACTGTACAGGAGCTCCTACAATGAGCAGTTCTTC
-,TRBJ2-5,TRBD2,TRBV6-5,CASSPWEGQETQYF,TGTGCCAGCAGTCCCTGGGAGGGCCAAGAGACCCAGTACTTC
-,TRBJ2-7,-,TRBV10-3,CAIKPGTESYEQYF,TGTGCCATCAAACCCGGGACGGAATCCTACGAGCAGTACTTC
-,TRBJ2-1,-,TRBV5-6,CASSTTGTYNEQFF,TGTGCCAGCAGCACGACAGGTACCTACAATGAGCAGTTCTTC
-,TRBJ2-1,TRBD2,TRBV6-1,CASTIPGTSVDEQFF,TGTGCCAGCACCATACCGGGGACTAGCGTCGATGAGCAGTTCTTC
-,TRBJ2-7,-,TRBV20-1,CSAPQRGSGYEQYF,TGCAGTGCTCCCCAACGGGGGTCTGGGTACGAGCAGTACTTC
-,TRBJ2-5,TRBD2,TRBV20-1,CSATSSGSSGNEQYF,TGCAGTGCTACCTCTAGCGGGAGCTCGGGCAATGAGCAGTACTTC
-,TRBJ2-2,TRBD2,TRBV2,CASSVFGGRGNTGELFF,TGTGCCAGCAGTGTATTCGGCGGGAGGGGAAACACCGGGGAGCTGTTTTTT
-,TRBJ1-1,-,TRBV6-5,CASSYDGGRPQAFF,TGTGCCAGCAGTTACGATGGGGGGCGTCCCCAAGCTTTCTTT
-,TRBJ2-1,-,TRBV5-1,CASSLGGLRSYNEQFF,TGCGCCAGCAGCTTGGGGGGATTGAGGTCCTACAATGAGCAGTTCTTC
many,TRBJ2-5,TRBD1,TRBV29-1,CSVRVSGQGLQETQYF,TGCAGCGTGAGGGTTTCGGGACAGGGCCTCCAAGAGACCCAGTACTTC
few,TRBJ1-5,TRBD1,TRBV5-1,CASSVGTGDNQPQHF,TGCGCCAGCAGCGTAGGGACAGGGGATAATCAGCCCCAGCATTTT
-,TRBJ2-7,TRBD2,TRBV2,CASRGIAGVEQYF,TGTGCCAGCAGGGGAATAGCGGGAGTCGAGCAGTACTTC
few,TRBJ1-2,-,TRBV2,CASSELGGDGYTF,TGTGCCAGCAGTGAGTTGGGGGGAGATGGCTACACCTTC
-,TRBJ2-1,-,TRBV7-9,CASSPAAGDNNEQFF,TGTGCCAGCAGCCCGGCGGCTGGGGATAACAATGAGCAGTTCTTC
few,TRBJ2-1,TRBD2,TRBV9,CASTAGTSGYSYNEQFF,TGTGCCAGCACCGCGGGGACTAGCGGGTACTCCTACAATGAGCAGTTCTTC
-,TRBJ2-4,TRBD2,TRBV20-1,CSASPSGTSGNPKNIQYF,TGCAGTGCTAGCCCCTCCGGGACTAGCGGGAACCCCAAAAACATTCAGTACTTC
-,TRBJ2-1,TRBD2,TRBV11-1,CASSPGTSGSREQFF,TGTGCCAGCAGCCCCGGGACTAGCGGGAGCAGAGAGCAGTTCTTC